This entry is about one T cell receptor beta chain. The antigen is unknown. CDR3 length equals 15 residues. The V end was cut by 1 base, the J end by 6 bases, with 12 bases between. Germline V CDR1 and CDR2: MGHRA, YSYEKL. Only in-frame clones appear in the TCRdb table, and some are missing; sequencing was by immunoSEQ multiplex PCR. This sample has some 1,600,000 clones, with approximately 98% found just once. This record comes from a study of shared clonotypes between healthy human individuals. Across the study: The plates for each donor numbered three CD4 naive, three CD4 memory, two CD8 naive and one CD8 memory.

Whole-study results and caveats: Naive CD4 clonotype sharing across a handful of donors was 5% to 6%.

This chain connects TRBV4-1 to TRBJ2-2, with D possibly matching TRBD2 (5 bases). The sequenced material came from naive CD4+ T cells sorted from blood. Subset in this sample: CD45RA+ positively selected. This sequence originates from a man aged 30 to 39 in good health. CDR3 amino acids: CASSQAIPGAGELFF. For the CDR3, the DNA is TGCGCCAGCAGCCAAGCGATACCCGGGGCCGGGGAGCTGTTTTTT.